These T cell receptor beta chains were read from a single sample in a study of graft-versus-host responses after intestinal transplantation. Sequenced by immunoSEQ multiplex PCR; TCRdb stores in-frame clones only, minus some. The sample lists about 110,000 clones, just under 95% occurring once. Their specific antigens are unknown. The source was unstimulated CD8+ T cells sorted from spleen or lymph node cells, collected before intestinal transplant. The receptor set was obtained from a human donor who received an intestinal transplant. The conserved cysteine and the conserved F or W are not part of the CDR3 here.

v_gene,CDR3aa
TRBV9,ASSADRTYNEQF
TRBV13,ASSLDRGQTEAF
TRBV6-1,ASSEGRDRNTEAF
TRBV27,ASSPTDQPRGETQY
TRBV7-9,ASSLNPIREAF
TRBV19,ASSGDGIEY
TRBV27,ASSLIGGNQPQH
TRBV7-9,ASSPQGADEKLF
TRBV7-6,ASSLEIGSQTEAF
TRBV5-6,ASSLELASEQF
TRBV9,ASSVGGGGRDEQY
TRBV27,ASSLSWTGGTDTEAF
TRBV9,ASSPGRGEQY
TRBV7-9,ASSHSGQYEQY